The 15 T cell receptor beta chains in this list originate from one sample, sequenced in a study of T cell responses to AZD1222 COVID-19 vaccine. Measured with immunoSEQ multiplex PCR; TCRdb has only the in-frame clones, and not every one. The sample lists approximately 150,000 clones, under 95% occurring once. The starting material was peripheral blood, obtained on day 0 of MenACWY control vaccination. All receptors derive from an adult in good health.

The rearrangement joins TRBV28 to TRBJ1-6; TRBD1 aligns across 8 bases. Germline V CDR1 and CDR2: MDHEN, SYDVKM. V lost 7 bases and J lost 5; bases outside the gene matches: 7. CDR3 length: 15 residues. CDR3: CASNLDRGHNSPLHF. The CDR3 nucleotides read TGTGCCAGCAACCTAGACAGGGGACATAATTCACCCCTCCACTTT.

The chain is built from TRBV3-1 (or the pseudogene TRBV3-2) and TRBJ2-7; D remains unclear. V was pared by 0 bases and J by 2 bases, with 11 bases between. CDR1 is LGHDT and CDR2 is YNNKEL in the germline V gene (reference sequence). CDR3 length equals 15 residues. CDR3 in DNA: TGTGCCAGCAGCCAAGATCAGTCGACCCCCTACGAGCAGTACTTC. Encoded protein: CASSQDQSTPYEQYF.

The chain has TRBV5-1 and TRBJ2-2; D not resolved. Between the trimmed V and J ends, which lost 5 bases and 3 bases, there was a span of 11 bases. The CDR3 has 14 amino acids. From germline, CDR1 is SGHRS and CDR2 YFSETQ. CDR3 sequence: CASRSGTYTGELFF. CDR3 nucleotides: TGCGCCAGCAGAAGTGGCACGTACACCGGGGAGCTGTTTTTT.

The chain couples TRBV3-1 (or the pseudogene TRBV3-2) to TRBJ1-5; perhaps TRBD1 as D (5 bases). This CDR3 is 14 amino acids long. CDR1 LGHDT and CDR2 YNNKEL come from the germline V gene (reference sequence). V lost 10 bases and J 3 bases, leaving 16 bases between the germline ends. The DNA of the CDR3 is TGTGCCATCGAACCAAGGGGCGCCAATCAGCCCCAGCATTTT. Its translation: CAIEPRGANQPQHF.

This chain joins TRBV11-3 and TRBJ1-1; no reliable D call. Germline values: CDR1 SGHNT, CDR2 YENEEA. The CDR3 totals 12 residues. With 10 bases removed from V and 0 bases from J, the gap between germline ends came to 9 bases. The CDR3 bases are TGTGCCACCGCAGAGATGAACACTGAAGCTTTCTTT. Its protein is CATAEMNTEAFF.

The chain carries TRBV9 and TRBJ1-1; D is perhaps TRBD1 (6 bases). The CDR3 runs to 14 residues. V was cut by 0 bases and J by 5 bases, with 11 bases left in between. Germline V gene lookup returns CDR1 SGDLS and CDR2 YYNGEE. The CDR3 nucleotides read TGTGCCAGCAGCGTAGCCAGGGGCGAGACTGAAGCTTTCTTT. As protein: CASSVARGETEAFF.

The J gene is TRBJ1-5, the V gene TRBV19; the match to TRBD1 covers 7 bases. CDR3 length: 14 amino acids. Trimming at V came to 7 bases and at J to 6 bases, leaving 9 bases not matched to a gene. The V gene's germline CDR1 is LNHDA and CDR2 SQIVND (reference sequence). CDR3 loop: CASTSDRARQPQHF. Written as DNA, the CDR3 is TGTGCCAGTACCTCAGACAGGGCCCGTCAGCCCCAGCATTTT.

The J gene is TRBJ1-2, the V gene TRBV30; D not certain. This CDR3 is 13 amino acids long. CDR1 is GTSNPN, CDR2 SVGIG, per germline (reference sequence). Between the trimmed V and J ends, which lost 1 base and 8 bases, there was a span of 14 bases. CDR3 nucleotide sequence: TGTGCCTGGAGTGCCGGCACTCTGGGGGGCTACACCTTC. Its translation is CAWSAGTLGGYTF.

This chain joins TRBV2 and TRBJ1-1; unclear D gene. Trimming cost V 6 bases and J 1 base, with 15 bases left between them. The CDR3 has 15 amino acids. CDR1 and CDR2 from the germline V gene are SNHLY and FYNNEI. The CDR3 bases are TGTGCCAGCAGCTGGGGTAAGGCTTGGAACACTGAAGCTTTCTTT. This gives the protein CASSWGKAWNTEAFF.

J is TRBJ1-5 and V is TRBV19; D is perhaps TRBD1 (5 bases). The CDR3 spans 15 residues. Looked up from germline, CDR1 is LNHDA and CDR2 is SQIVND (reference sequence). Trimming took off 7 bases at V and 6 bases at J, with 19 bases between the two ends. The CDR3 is CASTAGSGAGQPQHF. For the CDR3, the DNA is TGTGCCAGTACCGCCGGGTCCGGGGCAGGTCAGCCCCAGCATTTT.

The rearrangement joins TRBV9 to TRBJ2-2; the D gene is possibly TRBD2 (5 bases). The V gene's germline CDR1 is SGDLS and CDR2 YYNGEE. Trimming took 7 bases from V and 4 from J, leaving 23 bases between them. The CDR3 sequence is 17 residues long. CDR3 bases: TGTGCCAGCTCCAATACCCGAGGCGTTCGGGGCACCGGGGAGCTGTTTTTT. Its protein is CASSNTRGVRGTGELFF.

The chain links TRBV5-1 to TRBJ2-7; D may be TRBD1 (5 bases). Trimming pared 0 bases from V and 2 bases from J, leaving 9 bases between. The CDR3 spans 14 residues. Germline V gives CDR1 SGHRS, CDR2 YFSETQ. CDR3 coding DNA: TGCGCCAGCAGCTTGGCCGCGGACACCTACGAGCAGTACTTC. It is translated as CASSLAADTYEQYF.

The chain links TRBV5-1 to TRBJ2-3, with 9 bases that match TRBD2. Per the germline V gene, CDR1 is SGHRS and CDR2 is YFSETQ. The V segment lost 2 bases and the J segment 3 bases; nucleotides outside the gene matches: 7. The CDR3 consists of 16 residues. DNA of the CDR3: TGCGCCAGCAGCTTTAGCGGGAGTGGGGGAACAGATACGCAGTATTTT. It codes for CASSFSGSGGTDTQYF.

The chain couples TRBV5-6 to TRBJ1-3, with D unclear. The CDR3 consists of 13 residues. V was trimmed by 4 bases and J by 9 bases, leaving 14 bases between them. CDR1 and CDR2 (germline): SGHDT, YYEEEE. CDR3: CASSGSGWGTIYF. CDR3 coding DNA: TGTGCCAGCAGCGGTTCGGGCTGGGGCACCATATATTTT.

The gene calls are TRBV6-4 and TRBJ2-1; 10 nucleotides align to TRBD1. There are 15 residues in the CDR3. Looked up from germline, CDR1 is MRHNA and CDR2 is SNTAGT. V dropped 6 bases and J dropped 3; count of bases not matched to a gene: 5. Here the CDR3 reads CASSADRGYYNEQFF. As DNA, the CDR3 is TGTGCCAGCAGCGCGGACAGGGGGTACTACAATGAGCAGTTCTTC.